Below are 32 T cell receptor beta chains sequenced from a single sample in a study of OX40 agonist ivuxolimab in advanced cancers. Produced via immunoSEQ multiplex PCR; TCRdb's table is partial and in-frame only. The sample lists about 80,000 clones; 85% to 90% were seen once. The sample in question was CD4+ or CD8+ T cells sorted from blood, obtained in a trial of the OX40 agonist ivuxolimab. These receptors all come from an adult with an advanced solid tumor such as melanoma, head and neck, liver or kidney cancer.

V usage is TRBV10-3 and J usage is TRBJ2-1; unclear D gene. The germline V and J ends were trimmed by 4 bases and 5 bases, with 6 bases remaining between them. The CDR3 runs 12 residues. The germline gives CDR1 ENHRY, CDR2 SYGVKD. The CDR3 sequence: CAISGGHNEQFF. CDR3 sequence (DNA): TGTGCCATCAGTGGGGGTCACAATGAGCAGTTCTTC.

This rearrangement joins TRBV27 to TRBJ1-1; D perhaps matches TRBD1 (6 bases). Germline V CDR1 and CDR2: MNHEY, SMNVEV (reference sequence). The CDR3 is made up of 12 amino acids. V gave up 7 bases and J gave up 5 bases, with 11 bases separating them. This chain's CDR3 is CASMRGGTEAFF. In DNA form, the CDR3 reads TGTGCCAGCATGAGGGGGGGGACTGAAGCTTTCTTT.

This chain uses TRBV25-1 with TRBJ1-6; D ambiguous. CDR1 MGHDK and CDR2 SYGVNS come from the germline V gene. The CDR3 runs to 14 residues. Trimming shortened V by 5 bases and J by 6 bases, and 11 bases separated the two germline ends. CDR3: CASSRQVGNSPLHF. DNA of the CDR3: TGTGCCAGCAGTCGGCAGGTCGGTAATTCACCCCTCCACTTT.

This chain links TRBV11-3 with TRBJ2-7; 8 positions agree with TRBD1. J gave up 3 bases and V 5 bases, and 9 bases lay outside the gene matches. The germline V gene has CDR1 SGHNT and CDR2 YENEEA. This CDR3 comprises 15 residues. DNA of the CDR3: TGTGCCAGCAGCGCAAGACCCGGGACAGGCTACGAGCAGTACTTC. Translation: CASSARPGTGYEQYF.

This chain links TRBV5-1 with TRBJ1-2; TRBD1 matches 8 bases. This CDR3 has 15 amino acids. CDR1 and CDR2 (germline): SGHRS, YFSETQ. J gave up 4 bases and V 2 bases, and 7 bases lay outside the gene matches. This chain's CDR3 is CASSFGTGGIYGYTF. As DNA, the CDR3 is TGCGCCAGCAGCTTTGGAACAGGGGGTATCTATGGCTACACCTTC.

The V gene is TRBV5-6, the J gene TRBJ2-1; 7 bases map to TRBD2. This CDR3 is 14 amino acids long. Germline V CDR1 and CDR2: SGHDT, YYEEEE. Trimming removed 2 bases from V and 4 bases from J; junction bases left unmatched: 3. The DNA for the CDR3 is TGTGCCAGCAGCTTCGGGGGAGGGTACAATGAGCAGTTCTTC. Translation: CASSFGGGYNEQFF.

The chain carries TRBV19 and TRBJ1-1; D call uncertain. Deletions cut 0 bases from V and 5 bases from J, with 16 bases between. CDR1 is LNHDA, CDR2 SQIVND, per germline (reference sequence). This CDR3 is built from 16 residues. CDR3 residues: CASSIEVIAHRTEAFF. The CDR3 DNA reads as TGTGCCAGTAGTATAGAAGTCATTGCCCACCGGACTGAAGCTTTCTTT.

V gene TRBV9 combines with J gene TRBJ1-3; D might be TRBD1 (6 bases). Trimming stripped 6 bases from V and 3 bases from J, with 13 bases between. CDR3 length: 14 residues. Germline CDR1 is SGDLS and CDR2 is YYNGEE. CDR3 loop: CASNPGENGNTIYF. As DNA, the CDR3 is TGTGCCAGCAATCCAGGGGAGAATGGAAACACCATATATTTT.

The chain couples TRBV9 to TRBJ2-7; 9 nucleotides match TRBD1. V lost 0 bases and J lost 5; bases outside the gene matches: 3. In germline, CDR1 is SGDLS, CDR2 YYNGEE. The CDR3 totals 14 residues. The CDR3 reads CASSVEGQGNEQYF. CDR3 bases: TGTGCCAGCAGCGTAGAGGGACAGGGAAACGAGCAGTACTTC.

V and J are TRBV18 and TRBJ2-1, with TRBD1 identical over 10 bases. The V and J ends lost 6 bases and 3 bases, in that order; junction bases with no gene match: 5. Looked up from germline, CDR1 is KGHSH and CDR2 is LQKENI. The CDR3 sequence is 15 residues long. CDR3 loop: CASSLGQGGYNEQFF. CDR3 DNA sequence: TGTGCCAGCTCCCTCGGACAGGGGGGCTACAATGAGCAGTTCTTC.

The chain links TRBV18 to TRBJ1-5; no clear D gene. Germline V CDR1 and CDR2: KGHSH, LQKENI. This CDR3 is 14 amino acids long. The germline V and J ends were trimmed by 1 base and 8 bases, with 12 bases remaining between them. CDR3: CASSPRGGREPQHF. Written as DNA, the CDR3 is TGTGCCAGCTCACCACGGGGAGGGCGGGAGCCCCAGCATTTT.

V gene TRBV7-8 combines with J gene TRBJ2-3; D not resolved. The CDR3 spans 16 residues. The V end was cut by 0 bases, the J end by 4 bases, with 14 bases between. Germline V gene data show CDR1 as SGHVS and CDR2 as FQNEAQ. The CDR3 bases are TGTGCCAGCAGCTTAGCGCTCAGCTATGGCGCAGATACGCAGTATTTT. This encodes CASSLALSYGADTQYF. Drawing the rest from reference TRBV7-8 and TRBJ2-3, the complete variable domain is GAGVSQSPRYKVAKRGQDVALRCDPISGHVSLFWYQQALGQGPEFLTYFQNEAQLDKSGLPSDRFFAERPEGSVSTLKIQRTQQEDSAVYLCASSLALSYGADTQYFGPGTRLTVL.

This clone has only one observation. The chain carries TRBV28 and TRBJ2-7, with 11 bases identical to TRBD2. CDR1 and CDR2 from the germline V gene are MDHEN and SYDVKM. The J segment lost 0 bases and the V segment lost 6 bases, leaving 13 bases of the junction unmatched. The CDR3 sequence is 18 residues long. The chain's CDR3 is CASSLATGLAASSYEQYF. CDR3 DNA: TGTGCCAGCAGCTTAGCTACGGGACTAGCGGCTAGCTCCTACGAGCAGTACTTC.

The chain combines TRBV27 with TRBJ1-1, with D possibly TRBD1 on 6 matching bases. This CDR3 contains 18 residues. V was pared by 7 bases and J by 0 bases, with 24 bases between. Looked up from germline, CDR1 is MNHEY and CDR2 is SMNVEV (reference sequence). The CDR3 region has the DNA TGTGCCAGCATCGCGAGGATCTCGGTGGCAGGGGTGAACACTGAAGCTTTCTTT. It yields the protein CASIARISVAGVNTEAFF.

The rearrangement links TRBV18 to TRBJ2-2; D may be TRBD1 (6 bases). This CDR3 has 18 amino acids. Trimming pared 1 base from V and 2 bases from J, leaving 17 bases between. CDR1 is KGHSH, CDR2 LQKENI, per germline. CDR3 sequence: CASSPRGYRTDNTGELFF. DNA of the CDR3: TGTGCCAGCTCACCACGCGGTTACAGGACAGACAACACCGGGGAGCTGTTTTTT. The complete variable domain, with remaining parts taken from reference TRBV18 and TRBJ2-2, reads NAGVMQNPRHLVRRRGQEARLRCSPMKGHSHVYWYRQLPEEGLKFMVYLQKENIIDESGMPKERFSAEFPKEGPSILRIQQVVRGDSAAYFCASSPRGYRTDNTGELFFGEGSRLTVL.

The chain has TRBV20-1 and TRBJ1-1; TRBD1 aligns across 7 bases. Germline V gene data show CDR1 as DFQATT and CDR2 as SNEGSKA (reference sequence). There are 11 residues in the CDR3. V gave up 8 bases and J gave up 5 bases; unmatched junction bases: 5. As DNA, the CDR3 is TGCAGTCGACAGGGACGGACTGAAGCTTTCTTT. Its protein product is CSRQGRTEAFF.

The chain recombines TRBV5-1 with TRBJ2-5, with TRBD2 matching 10 bases. The germline V gene has CDR1 SGHRS and CDR2 YFSETQ. The CDR3 is 15 amino acids. Trimming at V came to 2 bases and at J to 3 bases, leaving 4 bases not matched to a gene. The CDR3 nucleotides are TGCGCCAGCAGCTTAAGCCTAGCGGGAGAAGAGACCCAGTACTTC. This encodes CASSLSLAGEETQYF.

For the CDR3, the DNA is TGTGCCAGCAGTTACTCGGGGCCTGTTGGCTACGAGCAGTACTTC. Its translation is CASSYSGPVGYEQYF. The V gene is TRBV6-6, the J gene TRBJ2-7; tentative D call: TRBD1 (5 bases). CDR3 length: 15 amino acids. Germline CDR1 and CDR2: MNHNY and SVGAGI (reference sequence). The germline V and J ends were trimmed by 0 bases and 3 bases, with 12 bases remaining between them.

V and J are TRBV20-1 and TRBJ2-7, with D hard to call. CDR3 size: 11 residues. The V gene lost 1 base and the J gene lost 4 bases, with 5 bases spanning the gap. Germline assignment: CDR1 DFQATT and CDR2 SNEGSKA (reference sequence). CDR3 region: CSARVGYEQYF. For the CDR3, the DNA is TGCAGTGCTAGAGTTGGGTACGAGCAGTACTTC.

The chain uses TRBV9 and TRBJ2-5; TRBD2 agrees at 11 bases. The J call may be in error: the DNA end matches TRBJ2-7 better. This CDR3 spans 14 amino acids. From germline, CDR1 is SGDLS and CDR2 YYNGEE. The CDR3 bases are TGTGCCACCAATAGCGGGAGGGGTTCCTACGAGCAGTACTTC. Translation: CATNSGRGSYEQYF.

This chain connects TRBV7-9 to TRBJ2-7; maybe TRBD2 (5 bases). V was cut by 1 base and J by 2 bases, with 6 bases left in between. The CDR3 contains 13 residues. CDR1 and CDR2 from the germline V gene are SEHNR and FQNEAQ (reference sequence). As DNA, the CDR3 is TGTGCCAGCAGCTTAGGGACTGCCTACGAGCAGTACTTC. Translated, it gives CASSLGTAYEQYF.

The chain combines TRBV27 with TRBJ2-3; perhaps TRBD1 as D (5 bases). Germline V gives CDR1 MNHEY, CDR2 SMNVEV (reference sequence). V was trimmed by 1 base and J by 2 bases, leaving 13 bases between them. The CDR3 has 16 residues. The CDR3 region is CASSLYGSGATDTQYF. CDR3 DNA: TGTGCCAGCAGTTTATACGGCAGTGGGGCCACAGATACGCAGTATTTT.

The chain combines TRBV6-5 with TRBJ1-2; TRBD1 is a possible D gene (5 bases). CDR1 MNHEY and CDR2 SVGAGI come from the germline V gene. Deletions cut 0 bases from V and 8 bases from J, with 13 bases between. The CDR3 sequence is 14 residues long. The chain's CDR3 is CASSYSSQAGGYTF. In DNA, the CDR3 is TGTGCCAGCAGTTACTCGTCACAGGCGGGAGGCTACACCTTC.

CDR3 DNA: TGTGCCAGCAGCTCTCAAAGGGCCACCTACGAGCAGTACTTC. Its protein product is CASSSQRATYEQYF. This chain uses TRBV7-9 with TRBJ2-7; D is undetermined. In germline, CDR1 is SEHNR, CDR2 FQNEAQ (reference sequence). V lost 4 bases and J 2 bases, leaving 12 bases between the germline ends. The CDR3 has 14 amino acids.

This chain links TRBV10-3 with TRBJ2-6; no clear D gene. V lost 6 bases and J 0 bases, leaving 9 bases between the germline ends. Germline V lookup: CDR1 ENHRY, CDR2 SYGVKD. The CDR3 length is 15 residues. The CDR3, as DNA: TGTGCCATCAGGGTGTCGGGCTCTGGGGCCAACGTCCTGACTTTC. Residues: CAIRVSGSGANVLTF.

This clone was seen a handful of times. In nucleotides, the CDR3 is TGTGCCAGCAGTGAATGGACAGGGAACACAGATACGCAGTATTTT. This encodes CASSEWTGNTDTQYF. The chain recombines TRBV6-1 with TRBJ2-3, with 8 bases identical to TRBD1. V lost 2 bases and J lost 2; bases outside the gene matches: 3. The germline gives CDR1 MNHNS, CDR2 SASEGT. The CDR3 has 15 amino acids.

V and J are TRBV5-1 and TRBJ2-2; 7 bases agree with TRBD1. V was clipped by 1 base and J by 2 bases; unmatched bases: 5. CDR1 is SGHRS, CDR2 YFSETQ, per germline. The CDR3 is 16 residues long. The CDR3 sequence is CASSLIGQANTGELFF. CDR3 nucleotides: TGCGCCAGCAGCTTGATCGGACAGGCCAACACCGGGGAGCTGTTTTTT.

V is TRBV5-1 and J is TRBJ2-7; tentatively, D is TRBD1 or TRBD2 (5 bases each). V was cut by 1 base and J by 3 bases, with 14 bases left in between. This CDR3 has 15 amino acids. Germline CDR1 is SGHRS and CDR2 is YFSETQ. The CDR3 loop reads CASSLQRDGSYEQYF. In nucleotides, the CDR3 is TGCGCCAGCAGCTTGCAAAGGGACGGTAGCTACGAGCAGTACTTC.

This clone was seen more than once but under ten times. The V and J genes are TRBV12-5 and TRBJ1-2; TRBD1 matches at 10 bases. The CDR3 spans 12 residues. Germline V CDR1 and CDR2: LGHNT, FRNRAP. With V trimmed by 1 base and J by 13 bases, 3 bases remained unmatched. The CDR3 DNA sequence: TGTGCTAGTGGTTTGGGACAGGGGGCGGCCACCTTC. This sequence encodes CASGLGQGAATF.

The chain recombines TRBV21-1 with TRBJ2-6; the D call in the table, TRBD1, was not verified against the DNA. TRBV21-1 is classified as a pseudogene. The CDR3 spans 18 residues. The CDR3 bases are TGTGCCAGCAGCTGCCCCGGGACAGCAACCTCTGGGGCCAACGTCCTGACTTTC. This sequence encodes CASSCPGTATSGANVLTF.

The genes are TRBV28 and TRBJ2-7; 7 nucleotides match TRBD2. The J segment lost 2 bases and the V segment lost 6 bases, leaving 7 bases of the junction unmatched. The CDR3 runs to 14 residues. Germline V gene lookup returns CDR1 MDHEN and CDR2 SYDVKM. DNA for the CDR3: TGTGCCAGCAGCTTCCCCAGCGGGACCTACGAGCAGTACTTC. Translating it yields CASSFPSGTYEQYF.

This sequence joins TRBV29-1 and TRBJ1-1; the D gene is possibly TRBD1 (6 bases). This CDR3 is built from 11 residues. Germline CDR1 reads SQVTM; CDR2 reads ANQGSEA. CDR3: CSGGGLTEAFF. CDR3 sequence (DNA): TGCTCCGGGGGGGGCCTCACTGAAGCTTTCTTT.